These T cell receptor beta chains were read from a single sample in a study of T-cell memory formation after mild COVID-19. TCRdb re-derived calls from the 5' RACE reads in MiXCR, one entry per CDR3 protein. The profile shows nearly 250,000 distinct CDR3 sequences, approximately 15% of them singletons. Source material: PBMCs or a T cell subset sorted from them (not recorded which). All receptors come from an adult woman who had mild COVID-19 (a few samples of this study predate the infection). Cell type and time point are not known. Each CDR3 is given with its conserved first and last residue. A D gene is named only where the DNA matches it firmly. Where a row states a size, it is once, few, many or the class of an expanded clone; other rows omit it.

d_call,v_call,j_call,clone_size,cdr3_nt,cdr3_aa
NA,TRBV24-1,TRBJ1-1,many,TGTGCCACCAGTGATTCACAGAGCACTGAAGCTTTCTTT,CATSDSQSTEAFF
NA,TRBV7-2,TRBJ2-3,few,TGTGCCAGCAGCGGGAGCGGTACAGATACGCAGTATTTT,CASSGSGTDTQYF
NA,TRBV12-3/TRBV12-4,TRBJ2-3,NA,TGTGCCAGCAGTTTTGAGTTTAGGAGCACAGATACGCAGTATTTT,CASSFEFRSTDTQYF
TRBD2,TRBV4-3,TRBJ2-4,NA,TGCGCCAGCAGCCAGACCGGGACTAGCGGGAGAGAGGCTATCCAAACAGGAGGGTACTTC,CASSQTGTSGREAIQTGGYF
TRBD1,TRBV10-3,TRBJ2-5,NA,TGTGCCATCAGGGGGGACAGGGAACCGTTGTCCCAGTACTTC,CAIRGDREPLSQYF
TRBD2,TRBV29-1,TRBJ2-1,NA,TGCAGCGTTGAAGTCAGGCGGGAGCGGGATGAGCAGTTCTTC,CSVEVRRERDEQFF
TRBD2,TRBV12-3/TRBV12-4,TRBJ2-3,many,TGTGCCAGCAGCTTTAGCGGGGGTCGGGATACGCAGTATTTT,CASSFSGGRDTQYF
TRBD2,TRBV25-1,TRBJ2-7,few,TGTGCCAGCAACAGCGGGGGTTCCTACGAGCAGTACTTC,CASNSGGSYEQYF
TRBD1,TRBV4-1,TRBJ1-2,many,TGCGCCAGCAGCCAAGATTCCGGGACAGGGGCCTATGGCTACACCTTC,CASSQDSGTGAYGYTF
NA,TRBV18,TRBJ2-1,many,TGTGCCAGCTCACCCGGGACTGCCAATGAGCAGTTCTTC,CASSPGTANEQFF
TRBD1,TRBV15,TRBJ2-7,NA,TGTGCCACCAGCACCAGTGGACAGGGGGCCTACGAGCAGTACTTC,CATSTSGQGAYEQYF
TRBD1,TRBV5-1,TRBJ1-4,NA,TGCGCCAGCAGCCAGGGGGGGGTATCGACGGGACTGTTTTTT,CASSQGGVSTGLFF
NA,TRBV12-3/TRBV12-4,TRBJ2-7,NA,TGTGCCAGCAGTAAAGGACAAACTAGCTCCTACGAGCAGTACTTC,CASSKGQTSSYEQYF
TRBD2,TRBV3-1,TRBJ2-7,NA,TGTGCCAGCAGCCAAGATCTCAGGCTAGCGGGTTCCTACGAGCAGTACTTC,CASSQDLRLAGSYEQYF
NA,TRBV3-1,TRBJ1-2,few,TGTGCCAGCAGCCAAGAGGCGGTCAGCCATGGCTACACCTTC,CASSQEAVSHGYTF
NA,TRBV29-1,TRBJ2-3,NA,TGCAGCGTTGGAACCCACAAGGGGGATACGCAGTATTTT,CSVGTHKGDTQYF
TRBD2,TRBV11-2,TRBJ2-1,few,TGTGCCAGCAGCTTAGCTCGTACTAGCGGGAACAATGAGCAGTTCTTC,CASSLARTSGNNEQFF
NA,TRBV20-1,TRBJ2-7,many,TGCAGTGCTAGAGTTGGAGACCCTCCCTACGAGCAGTACTTC,CSARVGDPPYEQYF
NA,TRBV12-3/TRBV12-4,TRBJ2-5,NA,TGTGCCAGCAGTTATATGAAAGAGACCCAGTACTTC,CASSYMKETQYF
TRBD2,TRBV6-2/TRBV6-3,TRBJ2-7,NA,TGTGCCAGCAAGCGGACTAGCGCCTCCTACGAGCAGTACTTC,CASKRTSASYEQYF
NA,TRBV12-3/TRBV12-4,TRBJ1-5,NA,TGTGCCAGCAGTTTTGGGGGGGCGGATCAGCCCCAGCATTTT,CASSFGGADQPQHF
TRBD1,TRBV5-1,TRBJ2-1,many,TGCGCCAGCAGCCGGGACAGAGGCTCCTACAATGAGCAGTTCTTC,CASSRDRGSYNEQFF
TRBD2,TRBV4-1,TRBJ2-3,NA,TGCGCCAGCAGCCGAGGACTAGCGGGGGGGTTGGATACGCAGTATTTT,CASSRGLAGGLDTQYF
NA,TRBV9,TRBJ1-1,NA,TGTGCCAGCAGCGCCGGGGGACAAATGAACACTGAAGCTTTCTTT,CASSAGGQMNTEAFF
NA,TRBV20-1,TRBJ2-6,few,TGCAGTGCTAGAGCCGAGGGATCTGGGGCCAACGTCCTGACTTTC,CSARAEGSGANVLTF
NA,TRBV6-5,TRBJ2-1,NA,TGTGCCAGCAGTTACTCGGGTCGGTACAATGAGCAGTTCTTC,CASSYSGRYNEQFF
NA,TRBV11-1,TRBJ2-3,many,TGTGCCAGCAGCTCCCCGGGGGTGAGCACAGATACGCAGTATTTT,CASSSPGVSTDTQYF
TRBD1,TRBV5-4,TRBJ2-6,NA,TGTGCCAGCAGCTCGGTACCGGGACAGGGGGCGCCCGGGGCCAACGTCCTGACTTTC,CASSSVPGQGAPGANVLTF
TRBD2,TRBV5-1,TRBJ2-1,NA,TGCGCCAGCAGGCAAGCGGGAGGCTCCTACAATGAGCAGTTCTTC,CASRQAGGSYNEQFF
NA,TRBV6-1,TRBJ2-7,NA,TGTGCCAGCAGTGACCGCGGAGGGGTCAAAACCTACGAGCAGTACTTC,CASSDRGGVKTYEQYF
TRBD1,TRBV7-2,TRBJ1-4,NA,TGTGCCAGCACCCTTCTGGGACAGGGTAACGAAAAACTGTTTTTT,CASTLLGQGNEKLFF
NA,TRBV5-6,TRBJ2-5,few,TGTGCCAGCAGCGGGAACCGGGAGACCCAGTACTTC,CASSGNRETQYF
NA,TRBV5-1,TRBJ2-1,NA,TGCGCCAGCAGCTTGAGGGACGGGGAGGGGGTCTACAATGAGCAGTTCTTC,CASSLRDGEGVYNEQFF
TRBD2,TRBV5-1,TRBJ2-1,few,TGCGCCAGCAGCCTCCGGGACTACCGGCAACATGAGCAGTTCTTC,CASSLRDYRQHEQFF
NA,TRBV24-1,TRBJ1-2,few,TGTGCCACCAGTGATTTGCAGGGGAACGGCTACACCTTC,CATSDLQGNGYTF
TRBD1,TRBV5-1,TRBJ1-1,NA,TGCGCCAGCAGCTTGACAGGGGGCCCGGCTGAAGCTTTCTTT,CASSLTGGPAEAFF
TRBD1,TRBV29-1,TRBJ2-3,NA,TGCAGCGTTAGACAGGGTAACACAGATACGCAGTATTTT,CSVRQGNTDTQYF
TRBD2,TRBV7-2,TRBJ2-7,few,TGTGCCAGCAGCTTACCCGGACTAGCGGGTCCTTCCTACGAGCAGTACTTC,CASSLPGLAGPSYEQYF
NA,TRBV20-1,TRBJ2-1,NA,TGCAGTGCTGCTAGCGCTAAAGAGCAGTTCTTC,CSAASAKEQFF
NA,TRBV7-9,TRBJ1-1,few,TGTGCCAGCAGCTATAGAGCCTCCGGACAGCCTAACACTGAAGCTTTCTTT,CASSYRASGQPNTEAFF
NA,TRBV20-1,TRBJ2-1,NA,TGCAGTGCTAGAGAAACGGGACCGCAGTTCTTC,CSARETGPQFF
NA,TRBV11-1,TRBJ2-7,NA,TGTGCCAGCAGCCCCGCCGCCAAAGGCTACGAGCAGTACTTC,CASSPAAKGYEQYF
NA,TRBV5-1,TRBJ1-1,NA,TGCGCCAGCAGCTTATATGACAGGCCGCGTACTGAAGCTTTCTTT,CASSLYDRPRTEAFF
NA,TRBV2,TRBJ2-1,many,TGTGCCAGCAGTGTCAATCTTAGAAATGAGCAGTTCTTC,CASSVNLRNEQFF
NA,TRBV7-8,TRBJ2-5,many,TGTGCCAGCAGCTCGGGTAGACTAGTTGAGACCCAGTACTTC,CASSSGRLVETQYF
NA,TRBV4-3,TRBJ1-2,many,TGCGCCAGCAGCCAATCCAGACAGCCTTACTATGGCTACACCTTC,CASSQSRQPYYGYTF
NA,TRBV20-1,TRBJ2-7,NA,TGCAGTGCTAGGGCAGGTCAGACCTGGGTCTACGAGCAGTACTTC,CSARAGQTWVYEQYF
TRBD1,TRBV14,TRBJ2-7,NA,TGTGCCAGCAGCCAAGTACAGGGGGCCTCGTACGAGCAGTACTTC,CASSQVQGASYEQYF
NA,TRBV12-3/TRBV12-4,TRBJ1-1,NA,TGTGCCAGCAGAGACACGCACAAGAACACTGAAGCTTTCTTT,CASRDTHKNTEAFF
NA,TRBV7-9,TRBJ2-1,NA,TGTGCCAGCAGCTTAGGTAATGAGAAGTTCTTC,CASSLGNEKFF
NA,TRBV19,TRBJ1-5,NA,TGTGCCAGTAGTATAGATCCAGGGGGCAATCAGCCCCAGCATTTT,CASSIDPGGNQPQHF
TRBD2,TRBV7-6,TRBJ2-1,NA,TGTGCCAGCAGCTTAGCGGTTAGCGGGCGATACAATGAGCAGTTCTTC,CASSLAVSGRYNEQFF